The next 24 T cell receptor beta chains were all read from a single sample in a study of control samples from healthy donors and cancer patients. Here immunoSEQ multiplex PCR was the method, and the copy in TCRdb shows in-frame clones only, minus some. The sample has more than 75,000 clones, about nine tenths seen once. Sequenced input: blood. All receptors derive from a man aged 50 or older in good health.

The rearrangement links TRBV5-5 to TRBJ1-2; D is ambiguous. Germline CDR1 SGHKS, CDR2 YYEKEE (reference sequence). The CDR3 runs to 12 residues. Trimming removed 0 bases from V and 4 bases from J, with 4 bases in between. CDR3 in amino acids: CASSLVGYGYTF. In nucleotides, the CDR3 is TGTGCCAGCAGCTTGGTAGGCTATGGCTACACCTTC. Filled out from reference TRBV5-5 and TRBJ1-2, the complete variable domain reads DAGVTQSPTHLIKTRGQQVTLRCSPISGHKSVSWYQQVLGQGPQFIFQYYEKEERGRGNFPDRFSARQFPNYSSELNVNALLLGDSALYLCASSLVGYGYTFGSGTRLTVV.

V and J are TRBV27 and TRBJ1-2; no clear D gene. Germline values: CDR1 MNHEY, CDR2 SMNVEV (reference sequence). V dropped 6 bases and J dropped 1 base, with 24 bases sitting between them. CDR3 length: 18 residues. As DNA, the CDR3 is TGTGCCAGCAGCCCCCCCCCGGGCAGGACTCAATATAACTATGGCTACACCTTC. It specifies CASSPPPGRTQYNYGYTF.

The gene calls are TRBV3-1 (or the pseudogene TRBV3-2) and TRBJ1-1; tentatively, D is TRBD1 (6 bases). Germline assignment: CDR1 LGHDT and CDR2 YNNKEL (reference sequence). The V and J ends lost 0 bases and 7 bases respectively, with 6 bases between them. This CDR3 is 12 amino acids long. The CDR3 spells CASSQETGEAFF. The DNA of the CDR3 is TGTGCCAGCAGCCAAGAGACAGGTGAAGCTTTCTTT.

This sequence joins TRBV30 and TRBJ1-2; D ambiguous. The ends were cut back, 2 bases at V and 0 bases at J, with 10 bases in the middle. Germline CDR1 reads GTSNPN; CDR2 reads SVGIG (reference sequence). The CDR3 contains 14 residues. The DNA for the CDR3 is TGTGCCTGGAGTCGCCGGTTAGCTAACTATGGCTACACCTTC. Amino acids: CAWSRRLANYGYTF.

The chain couples TRBV15 to TRBJ2-1, with 10 bases identical to TRBD2. CDR1 LNHNV and CDR2 YYDKDF come from the germline V gene (reference sequence). The CDR3 contains 17 residues. Losses at the gene ends were 8 bases for V and 7 bases for J; bases not matched to a gene: 17. In nucleotides, the CDR3 is TGTGCCACCCAACCTGAGAGCGGGGGGGCCTCTTGGAATGAGCAGTTCTTC. Translated, it gives CATQPESGGASWNEQFF.

This chain uses TRBV28 with TRBJ2-5; 10 positions match TRBD2. Unmatched junction bases numbered 6, after V lost 6 bases and J lost 2 bases. CDR1 MDHEN and CDR2 SYDVKM come from the germline V gene. The CDR3 is 15 amino acids. The DNA for the CDR3 is TGTGCCAGCAGCCGGAGGACTAGCGGACAAGAGACCCAGTACTTC. Protein product: CASSRRTSGQETQYF.

The gene calls are TRBV24-1 and TRBJ1-2, with D possibly TRBD1 on 6 matching bases. The CDR3 is 12 residues long. Germline V gene data show CDR1 as KGHDR and CDR2 as SFDVKD. V lost 5 bases to trimming and J lost 9 bases, with 12 bases between them. Here the CDR3 reads CATSGGQGRYTF. CDR3 DNA sequence: TGTGCCACCAGTGGAGGTCAGGGGCGCTACACCTTC.

The V call is TRBV11-3, the J call TRBJ2-2; no firm D call. This CDR3 is built from 13 residues. In germline, CDR1 is SGHNT, CDR2 YENEEA. Trimming pared 5 bases from V and 5 bases from J, leaving 9 bases between. In DNA, the CDR3 is TGTGCCAGCAGCCTAGGGCGTACCGGGGAGCTGTTTTTT. Translating gives CASSLGRTGELFF.

The rearrangement uses TRBV6-6 and TRBJ1-6; D ambiguous. The CDR3 is 14 residues long. Trimming left V 2 bases short and J 4 bases short, with 6 bases between. Germline values: CDR1 MNHNY, CDR2 SVGAGI (reference sequence). The CDR3 protein is CASSYEKYNSPLHF. The CDR3 DNA is TGTGCCAGCAGTTACGAGAAATATAATTCACCCCTCCACTTT.

This clone was seen a single time. This chain joins TRBV11-2 and TRBJ1-1; no clear D. This CDR3 has 14 amino acids. V was clipped by 2 bases and J by 7 bases, with 14 bases between them. Germline-derived CDR1 and CDR2 are SGHAT and FQNNGV. The CDR3 DNA reads as TGTGCCAGCAGCTTAAGGAACACTCTGGGTGAAGCTTTCTTT. It yields the protein CASSLRNTLGEAFF.

This chain connects TRBV12-5 to TRBJ2-1; 8 bases agree with TRBD2. The CDR3 runs 15 residues. Germline loops: CDR1 LGHNT, CDR2 FRNRAP. V lost 9 bases to trimming and J lost 5 bases; unmatched junction nucleotides: 12. CDR3: CASEPWTSWDNEQFF. CDR3 bases: TGTGCTAGCGAACCTTGGACTAGCTGGGACAATGAGCAGTTCTTC. Drawing the rest from reference TRBV12-5 and TRBJ2-1, the complete variable domain is DARVTQTPRHKVTEMGQEVTMRCQPILGHNTVFWYRQTMMQGLELLAYFRNRAPLDDSGMPKDRFSAEMPDATLATLKIQPSEPRDSAVYFCASEPWTSWDNEQFFGPGTRLTVL.

V gene TRBV9 combines with J gene TRBJ1-3, with 7 bases matching TRBD1. The germline V gene encodes CDR1 SGDLS and CDR2 YYNGEE. V lost 8 bases, J lost 2 bases, and 7 bases stayed unmatched. The CDR3 runs to 14 residues. The chain's CDR3 is CASETGETGNTIYF. The CDR3 nucleotides read TGTGCCAGTGAAACAGGGGAAACTGGAAACACCATATATTTT.

This chain uses TRBV6-5 with TRBJ1-2; D is uncertain. Per the germline V gene, CDR1 is MNHEY and CDR2 is SVGAGI. The CDR3 is 12 amino acids. Between the trimmed V and J ends, which lost 7 bases and 3 bases, there was a span of 9 bases. CDR3 sequence reads: CASNAEYYGYTF. DNA of the CDR3: TGTGCCAGCAATGCAGAGTACTATGGCTACACCTTC.

A few counts support this clone. The chain carries TRBV30 and TRBJ1-5, with D possibly matching TRBD1 (6 bases). The V end was cut by 1 base, the J end by 2 bases, with 18 bases between. CDR1 is GTSNPN, CDR2 SVGIG, per germline (reference sequence). The CDR3 consists of 17 residues. Written as DNA, the CDR3 is TGTGCCTGGAGTGGGGGGGTGACAGGACGAGGCAATCAGCCCCAGCATTTT. Amino acid sequence: CAWSGGVTGRGNQPQHF.

This chain links TRBV27 with TRBJ1-1; D possibly corresponds to TRBD1 (5 bases). The CDR3 covers 15 residues. V shed 5 bases and J shed 0 bases, with 13 bases lying between them. Germline V gene lookup returns CDR1 MNHEY and CDR2 SMNVEV (reference sequence). For the CDR3, the DNA is TGTGCCAGCAGTCCGTGGGGGACCTTGAACACTGAAGCTTTCTTT. This translates into CASSPWGTLNTEAFF.

V and J are TRBV11-2 and TRBJ1-2; D uncertain. Trimming took off 5 bases at V and 10 bases at J, with 11 bases between the two ends. This CDR3 is built from 11 residues. Germline assignment: CDR1 SGHAT and CDR2 FQNNGV. This chain's CDR3 is CASSPAIDYTF. The CDR3 DNA follows: TGTGCCAGCAGCCCCGCCATCGACTACACCTTC.

This clone showed up just once. J is TRBJ2-6 and V is TRBV4-2; maybe TRBD2 (5 bases). V lost 4 bases and J 1 base, leaving 8 bases between the germline ends. The CDR3 is 15 amino acids. Looked up from germline, CDR1 is LGHNA and CDR2 is YNFKEQ. The CDR3 DNA reads as TGTGCCAGCAGCCCCACGGGGTCTGGGGCCAACGTCCTGACTTTC. It encodes CASSPTGSGANVLTF.

The chain combines TRBV19 with TRBJ2-5, with D uncertain. Trimming removed 1 base at V and 5 bases at J, with 14 bases between. Germline V gene sequence: CDR1 LNHDA, CDR2 SQIVND (reference sequence). The CDR3 runs to 15 residues. CDR3 sequence: CASSIVVSELETQYF. The CDR3 region has the DNA TGTGCCAGTAGTATAGTAGTAAGTGAACTGGAGACCCAGTACTTC.

This chain's CDR3 is CASSLSLRGGEFTDTQYF. The CDR3 DNA reads as TGCGCCAGCAGCTTGTCCCTTAGGGGAGGGGAATTCACAGATACGCAGTATTTT. V usage is TRBV5-1 and J usage is TRBJ2-3, with TRBD2 identical over 7 bases. Germline lookup yields CDR1 SGHRS and CDR2 YFSETQ. CDR3 size: 18 residues. After removal of 1 base from V and 2 bases from J, the junction contained 13 bases not matched to a gene.

The V call is TRBV27, the J call TRBJ1-1; D unresolved. Looked up from germline, CDR1 is MNHEY and CDR2 is SMNVEV (reference sequence). V was cut by 6 bases and J by 1 base, with 9 bases left in between. The CDR3 totals 13 residues. CDR3 region: CASSSGRNTEAFF. The CDR3 DNA reads TGTGCCAGCAGCTCAGGTAGGAACACTGAAGCTTTCTTT.

The rearrangement joins TRBV25-1 to TRBJ1-2, with TRBD1 as a possible D gene (6 bases). V gave up 2 bases and J gave up 9 bases, with 13 bases separating them. The CDR3 runs to 13 residues. The germline V gene encodes CDR1 MGHDK and CDR2 SYGVNS. CDR3 DNA sequence: TGTGCCAGCAGTGAACTCACAGGGACGCGCTACACCTTC. Its translation is CASSELTGTRYTF.

V usage is TRBV9 and J usage is TRBJ2-3, with 7 bases aligning to TRBD2. V was pared by 4 bases and J by 0 bases, with 5 bases of the junction left unmatched. Germline CDR1 SGDLS, CDR2 YYNGEE. The CDR3 runs 15 residues. The CDR3 bases are TGTGCCAGCAGCCCGACTAGCTTTAGCACAGATACGCAGTATTTT. This gives the protein CASSPTSFSTDTQYF.

The CDR3 loop reads CASSVGTSGTGELFF. CDR3 DNA: TGTGCCAGCAGCGTAGGAACTAGCGGGACCGGGGAGCTGTTTTTT. The chain couples TRBV9 to TRBJ2-2; TRBD2 matches 9 bases. The germline V gene encodes CDR1 SGDLS and CDR2 YYNGEE. The CDR3 sequence is 15 residues long. V lost 0 bases and J lost 5; bases outside the gene matches: 2.

This rearrangement joins TRBV4-1 to TRBJ1-3; D ambiguous. Trimming took off 3 bases at V and 4 bases at J, with 13 bases between the two ends. The CDR3 runs to 15 residues. Germline CDR1 MGHRA, CDR2 YSYEKL. CDR3 in amino acids: CASSHPREGGNTIYF. CDR3 nucleotide sequence: TGCGCCAGCAGCCATCCCCGGGAGGGAGGAAACACCATATATTTT.